This TCR beta chain came from a study of Ad26.COV2.S vaccination and SARS-CoV-2 variants. Study-wide context: In the study, Ad26.COV2.S was injected intramuscularly once, or twice 56 days apart.

Here immunoSEQ multiplex PCR was the method, and the copy in TCRdb shows in-frame clones only, minus some. The sample includes about 350,000 clones, roughly 84% of them seen just once. Treatment noted: 15 to 20 received Ad26.COV2.S at low or high dose, single or two shots; about 5 received placebo; per-sample allocation not given. Specimen acquisition occurred on day 63 following the initial vaccine or placebo injection. An adult donor aged 18-55 years was enrolled in Boston. Ad26 vector vaccine expressed Wuhan-strain SARS-CoV-2 spike. This TCR came from a person between 18 and 59 years old who received the Ad26.COV2.S COVID-19 vaccine or a placebo. Sequences were derived from peripheral blood, sampled in a trial of Ad26.COV2.S vaccine versus placebo.

CDR3 bases: TGTGCCAGCAACCTTGGGGGCGCCCCCACTGAAGCTTTCTTT. This sequence encodes CASNLGGAPTEAFF. The chain employs TRBV3-1 (or the pseudogene TRBV3-2) and TRBJ1-1; D is perhaps TRBD1 (6 bases). V lost 7 bases, J lost 4 bases, and 16 bases lay in between. Germline V gene sequence: CDR1 LGHDT, CDR2 YNNKEL (reference sequence). The CDR3 is made up of 14 amino acids.